The text below deals with one T cell receptor beta chain. What it binds is unknown. Amplification from RNA transcripts yielded the TCR beta CDR3 regions. Amplification began with first-round RT-PCR using HTBI primers, then second-round multiplex PCR was performed. TCRdb re-called the multiplex PCR reads through MiXCR, storing one row per CDR3 protein. The sample has 580,000 or so distinct CDR3 sequences, approximately 35% seen once; the top ten hold roughly 4%. The data were obtained in a study of Graves' ophthalmopathy and Graves' hyperthyroidism. Regarding the study as a whole: Stable hyperthyroidism and ophthalmopathy were told apart by a 13-signature model, which achieved about 90% sensitivity and more than 75% specificity.

Germline lookup yields CDR1 MNHEY and CDR2 SVGAGI. V was cut by 6 bases and J by 2 bases, with 20 bases left in between. The length of the CDR3 is 17 residues. The chain couples TRBV6-5 to TRBJ1-3; D is perhaps TRBD1 (6 bases). The TCR sequence derives from an adult man with Graves' hyperthyroidism. Sequenced: peripheral blood or thyroid tissue (not recorded which). DNA of the CDR3: TGTGCCAGCAGCCAATCCCAAACAGGGCCCGCTGGAAACACCATATATTTT. Protein: CASSQSQTGPAGNTIYF.